The present entry profiles one T cell receptor beta chain with its context. Its matching antigen is unknown. Trimming removed 0 bases from V and 0 bases from J, with 11 bases in between. CDR1 and CDR2 (germline): DFQATT, SNEGSKA (reference sequence). The CDR3 runs to 15 residues. This entry belongs to a study of CD8 T cells in Susac syndrome. It was with random hexamers that roughly 0.45 to 1 ug RNA was reverse transcribed. An immunoSEQ multiplex PCR generated amplified TCR beta CDR3 products spanning 54 Vbeta and 13 Jbeta. TCRdb reanalysed the immunoSEQ multiplex PCR reads using MiXCR and keeps one entry per CDR3 protein. The data contain some 300,000 distinct CDR3 sequences, around nine tenths of them singletons. Study-wide findings and caveats: It was acknowledged in the study that its TCR sequencing and HLA analysis involved a relatively small number of individuals.

The genes are TRBV20-1 and TRBJ1-1; TRBD1 might be the D (5 bases). The receptor was isolated from a human donor with multiple sclerosis. The sample consisted of CD8+ T cells from PBMCs. This chain's CDR3 is CSAREGGILNTEAFF. The CDR3 DNA sequence: TGCAGTGCTAGAGAGGGGGGGATCCTGAACACTGAAGCTTTCTTT.